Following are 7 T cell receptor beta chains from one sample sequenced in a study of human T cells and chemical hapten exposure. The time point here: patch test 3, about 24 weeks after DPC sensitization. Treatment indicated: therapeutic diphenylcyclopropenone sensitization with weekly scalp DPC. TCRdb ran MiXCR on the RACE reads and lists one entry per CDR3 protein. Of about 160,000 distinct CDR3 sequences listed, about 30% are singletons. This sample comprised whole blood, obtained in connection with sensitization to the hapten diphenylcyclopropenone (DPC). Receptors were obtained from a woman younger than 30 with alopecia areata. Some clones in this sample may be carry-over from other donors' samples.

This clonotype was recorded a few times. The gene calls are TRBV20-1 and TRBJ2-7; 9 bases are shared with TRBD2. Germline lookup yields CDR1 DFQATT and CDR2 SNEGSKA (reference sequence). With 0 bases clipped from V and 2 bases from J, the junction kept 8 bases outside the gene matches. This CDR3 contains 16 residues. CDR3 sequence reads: CSAREGLAIRPYEQYF. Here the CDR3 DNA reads TGCAGTGCTAGAGAGGGACTAGCTATAAGACCCTACGAGCAGTACTTC.

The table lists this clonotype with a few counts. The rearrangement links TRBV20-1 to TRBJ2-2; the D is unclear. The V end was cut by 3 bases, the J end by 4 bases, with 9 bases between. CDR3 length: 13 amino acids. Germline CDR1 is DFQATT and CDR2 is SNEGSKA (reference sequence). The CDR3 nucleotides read TGCAGTGCTAGGTTCTGGGTCACCGGGGAGCTGTTTTTT. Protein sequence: CSARFWVTGELFF.

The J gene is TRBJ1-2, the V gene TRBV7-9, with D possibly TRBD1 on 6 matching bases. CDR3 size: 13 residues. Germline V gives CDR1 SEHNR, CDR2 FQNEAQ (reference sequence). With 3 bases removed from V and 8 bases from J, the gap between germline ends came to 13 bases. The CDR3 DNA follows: TGTGCCAGCAGCTTTGAACAGGGAAGCGGCTACACCTTC. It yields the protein CASSFEQGSGYTF.

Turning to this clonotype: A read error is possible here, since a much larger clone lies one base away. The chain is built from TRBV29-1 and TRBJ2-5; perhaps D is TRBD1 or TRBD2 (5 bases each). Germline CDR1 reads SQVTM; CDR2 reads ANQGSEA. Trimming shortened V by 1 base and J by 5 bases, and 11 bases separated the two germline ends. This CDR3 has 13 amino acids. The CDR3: CSVEVRWGETQYF. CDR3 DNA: TGCAGCGTTGAAGTACGATGGGGGGAGACCCAGTACTTC.

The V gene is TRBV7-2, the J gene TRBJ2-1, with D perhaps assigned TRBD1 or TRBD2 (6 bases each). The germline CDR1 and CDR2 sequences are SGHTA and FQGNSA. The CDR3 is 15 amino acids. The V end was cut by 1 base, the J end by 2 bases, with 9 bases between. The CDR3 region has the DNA TGTGCCAGCAGCTTAGTGGAGGGGGCCTACAATGAGCAGTTCTTC. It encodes CASSLVEGAYNEQFF.

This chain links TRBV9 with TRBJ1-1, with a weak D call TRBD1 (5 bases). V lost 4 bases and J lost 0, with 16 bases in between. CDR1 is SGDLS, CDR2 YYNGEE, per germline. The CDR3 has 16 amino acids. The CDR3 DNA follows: TGTGCCAGCAGCCCCATCGGGGCAGGGCTGAACACTGAAGCTTTCTTT. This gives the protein CASSPIGAGLNTEAFF.

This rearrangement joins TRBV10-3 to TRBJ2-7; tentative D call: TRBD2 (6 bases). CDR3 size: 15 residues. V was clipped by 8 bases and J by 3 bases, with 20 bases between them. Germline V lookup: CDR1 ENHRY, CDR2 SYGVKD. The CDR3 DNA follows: TGTGCCATCGCCCCCGCGGGGTTTCAGGGCTACGAGCAGTACTTC. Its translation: CAIAPAGFQGYEQYF.